The sequence of this TCR beta chain was determined in a study of T-cell memory formation after mild COVID-19. On the study more broadly: TCR clusters were mostly confined to one donor each.

TCR alpha and TCR beta cDNA libraries carrying sample barcodes and UMIs came from 5'RACE with constant-segment primers. TCRdb used MiXCR to reprocess the 5' RACE reads, holding one entry per CDR3 protein. The data contain roughly 610,000 distinct CDR3 sequences, approximately 15% of them singletons. CDR3 size: 16 residues. In germline, CDR1 is SGHNT, CDR2 YENEEA. Losses at the gene ends were 9 bases for V and 5 bases for J; bases not matched to a gene: 18. Specimen: PBMCs or a T cell subset sorted from them (not recorded which). The J gene is TRBJ2-7, the V gene TRBV11-3; 8 bases match TRBD2. This clonotype originated in an adult woman who had mild COVID-19 (a few samples of this study predate the infection). Cell type and time point are not known. Here the CDR3 reads CASDGSLREGEHEQYF. CDR3 coding DNA: TGTGCCAGTGATGGATCCCTCCGGGAGGGTGAACACGAGCAGTACTTC.